This T cell receptor (beta chain) appears in the sequencing data of a study of T-cell memory formation after mild COVID-19. A single count supports this clonotype. The germline gives CDR1 SGDLS, CDR2 YYNGEE. Unmatched junction bases numbered 10, after V lost 6 bases and J lost 5 bases. The CDR3 runs 14 residues. TCRdb redid the calling of the 5' RACE reads with MiXCR, one entry per CDR3 protein. In the table there are a few hundred thousand distinct CDR3 sequences, approximately 19% of which are singletons. The chain joins TRBV9 to TRBJ2-5, with 7 bases identical to TRBD1. The source is a man younger than 35 who had mild COVID-19 (a few samples of this study predate the infection). Cell type and time point are not known. The material sequenced was PBMCs or a T cell subset sorted from them (not recorded which). The CDR3 region has the DNA TGTGCCAGCAACCGACAGGGTTCCGTCGAGACCCAGTACTTC. Translation gives CASNRQGSVETQYF.